This T cell receptor (beta chain) originates from a study of blood T cells in healthy people across ages. A sample-barcoded 5' primer and a J-beta primer mix were used in a second PCR of about 7 to 12 cycles. Each CDR3 protein is one row after TCRdb ran MiXCR on the 5' RACE reads. Of approximately 820,000 distinct CDR3 sequences in the sample, around 42% were seen once. The V gene lost 6 bases and the J gene lost 4 bases, with 17 bases spanning the gap. In germline, CDR1 is MNHNY, CDR2 SVGAGI (reference sequence). The CDR3 has 15 residues. This receptor was obtained from a man in his fifties or sixties in good health. The gene calls are TRBV6-6 and TRBJ2-3, with a possible D match to TRBD1 (7 bases). Sequencing input: blood. DNA of the CDR3: TGTGCCAGCAGCCCCGAGTCAGGGGGGTCAGATACGCAGTATTTT. Translating it yields CASSPESGGSDTQYF.